The 4 T cell receptor beta chains given below trace back to one sample, sequenced in a study of CD8+ T cells in alopecia areata. Sorting used CD4, CD8alpha, NKG2D, NKG2ACE and other markers on pooled cutaneous lymph node cells. cDNA serving as the sequencing template came from extracted, reverse transcribed RNA. Clones were sequenced by immunoSEQ multiplex PCR, and TCRdb holds only the in-frame ones, with some missing. The sample is made up of 200,000 to 300,000 clones, none counted only once. Sequencing was performed on CD4+ T cells sorted from a lymph node. Receptor source: a C3H/HeJ mouse with alopecia areata. The mice in this strain carry MHC haplotype H2-k.

Comments on this clone: The gene names here belong to mouse. The missing CDR3 end, 4 residues past where the read stops, is filled in from the germline J gene. The chain couples TRBV1 to TRBJ2-2; TRBD1 or TRBD2 may be the D gene (6 bases each). The length of the CDR3 is 15 residues. The V gene lost 0 bases and the J gene lost 4 bases, with 9 bases spanning the gap. Germline V gene sequence: CDR1 NSQYPW, CDR2 LRSPGD (reference sequence). The part of the CDR3 DNA that was read is TGCACCTGCAGTGCAGAGGGGGCGCCCACCGGG. It translates to CTCSAEGAPTG. The complete CDR3 protein is CTCSAEGAPTGQLYF.

This clone was seen only a few times. The gene names given are mouse names. The read stops 4 residues short of the end of the CDR3; the missing end is completed from the germline J gene. Other nucleotide sequences from this sample produce the same CDR3. J is TRBJ2-1 and V is TRBV31; a possible D gene is TRBD2 (6 bases). Germline CDR1 GKSSPN, CDR2 SITVG. Trimming cost V 0 bases and J 3 bases, with 9 bases left between them. The CDR3 is 14 residues long. Partial CDR3 DNA: TGTGCCTGGAGTCTAACGGGGGGCTATGCT. It yields the protein CAWSLTGGYA. The full CDR3 sequence reads CAWSLTGGYAEQFF. Looking up the rest from reference TRBV31 and TRBJ2-1 gives the full variable domain: AQTIHQWPVAEIKAVGSPLSLGCTIKGKSSPNLYWYWQATGGTLQQLFYSITVGQVESVVQLNLSASRPKDDQFILSTEKLLLSHSGFYLCAWSLTGGYAEQFFGPGTRLTVL.

A remark on this clone: The germline and genes are mouse ones. The read terminates 4 residues ahead of where the CDR3 ends, so the germline J gene completes it. V and J are TRBV5 and TRBJ2-7, with TRBD2 matching 11 bases. CDR1 LGHNA and CDR2 YNLKQL come from the germline V gene (reference sequence). The CDR3 runs to 16 residues. V lost 0 bases, J lost 3 bases, and 4 bases stayed unmatched. The DNA read from the CDR3 is TGTGCCAGCAGCCAAGATAGGGACTGGGGGAGCTAT. Its translation: CASSQDRDWGSY. The entire CDR3 sequence reads CASSQDRDWGSYEQYF.

This clone was picked up a small number of times. Mouse gene names apply. Coverage ceases 4 residues before the CDR3 finishes, and the germline J gene fills in the end. The rearrangement joins TRBV13-1 to TRBJ2-1; 8 bases agree with TRBD1. V trimming: 5 bases; J trimming: 2 bases; junction bases outside the gene matches: 3. CDR3 size: 14 residues. Looked up from germline, CDR1 is NSHNY and CDR2 is SYGAGN. CDR3 protein: CASSHRGDYAEQFF. The DNA read from the CDR3 is TGTGCCAGCAGCCACAGGGGGGACTATGCT.